The 3 T cell receptor beta chains listed next were all sequenced from one sample in a study of OX40 agonist ivuxolimab in advanced cancers. Sequenced by immunoSEQ multiplex PCR; TCRdb stores in-frame clones only, minus some. The data hold about 100,000 clones, with under 95% observed a single time. Source: CD4+ or CD8+ T cells sorted from blood, taken in a trial of the OX40 agonist ivuxolimab. Source of these receptors: an adult with an advanced solid tumor such as melanoma, head and neck, liver or kidney cancer.

The V call is TRBV2, the J call TRBJ2-2; 9 nucleotides agree with TRBD1. This CDR3 comprises 16 residues. The J segment lost 1 base and the V segment lost 2 bases, leaving 2 bases of the junction unmatched. Germline values: CDR1 SNHLY, CDR2 FYNNEI. The CDR3 spells CASSETGGLNTGELFF. CDR3 sequence (DNA): TGTGCCAGCAGTGAAACAGGGGGCTTGAACACCGGGGAGCTGTTTTTT.

This sequence joins TRBV4-1 and TRBJ1-2, with D perhaps matching TRBD1 (6 bases). V lost 6 bases and J 2 bases, leaving 19 bases between the germline ends. Germline V lookup: CDR1 MGHRA, CDR2 YSYEKL. CDR3 length: 16 residues. DNA of the CDR3: TGCGCCAGCAGTCCACAGGGTCTCCCCGTAAACTATGGCTACACCTTC. As protein: CASSPQGLPVNYGYTF.

This rearrangement joins TRBV19 to TRBJ2-7, with D possibly matching TRBD1 (5 bases). CDR1 is LNHDA and CDR2 is SQIVND in the germline V gene (reference sequence). The CDR3 extends over 16 amino acids. Trimming cost V 3 bases and J 2 bases, with 17 bases left between them. CDR3 residues: CASSMSPFRAAYEQYF. CDR3 nucleotide sequence: TGTGCCAGTAGTATGTCCCCATTCAGGGCCGCCTACGAGCAGTACTTC.